This paragraph covers one T cell receptor (beta chain) sequence. Its antigen is unknown. Per the original methods: Junction-only sequences without quality scores were provided by ImmunoSEQ, so filtering was different. Libraries were prepared by immunoSEQ multiplex PCR; TCRdb keeps only in-frame clonotypes and omits some of them. D and trimming come from the DNA, and the V and J calls and clone size come from that table. Counted here are about 2.2 million clones, just over 90% occurring once; the ten biggest clones make up approximately 1.7%. This sample stems from a study of shared clonotypes between healthy human individuals. Naive CD8 cells comprised CD45RO-negative, CCR7-positively selected cells, excluding terminally differentiated effector memory CD45RA+ cells. Regarding the study as a whole: Limitation of the genetic and exposure-history diversity represented came from the few donors. Shared across several donors were 4% to 5% of the naive CD4 clonotypes.

Sequenced sample: naive CD8+ T cells from PBMCs. This clonotype was sampled from a young man in good health. Some clones in this sample may be carry-over from other donors' samples.

The CDR3 loop reads CASSLVAGGLLTYNEQFF. CDR3 in DNA: TGTGCCAGCAGTTTAGTGGCGGGAGGACTCTTAACCTACAATGAGCAGTTCTTC. This chain connects TRBV28 to TRBJ2-1, with 8 bases that match TRBD2. The germline V gene encodes CDR1 MDHEN and CDR2 SYDVKM. After removal of 2 bases from V and 2 bases from J, the junction contained 11 bases not matched to a gene. This CDR3 spans 18 amino acids.